The clone carrying this T cell receptor beta chain appeared a single time. Antigen unknown. This record belongs to a study of post-analysis software for immune sequencing data. For the study at large: The cohort encompassed relapsing-remitting, secondary progressive and progressive-relapsing multiple sclerosis disease courses.

Study results and limitations: Multiple sclerosis patients showed significantly lower normalized Chao1 diversity than controls did. The authors found that F measure strongly co-clustered same-batch samples.

TCR beta cDNA libraries included unique molecular identifiers. About 500,000 cDNA molecules were obtained per 1 to 10 million input T cells. Using its own MiXCR run on the PCR reads, TCRdb lists one record per CDR3 protein. Of about 570,000 distinct CDR3 sequences listed, around a third are singletons. The TCR was taken from a girl between 2 and 17 years old with multiple sclerosis. The source material was blood.

The CDR3 protein is CASSPRGRGSTEAFF. The CDR3 nucleotides are TGTGCCAGCAGCCCCCGCGGCAGGGGGAGCACTGAAGCTTTCTTT. This chain joins TRBV27 and TRBJ1-1; TRBD1 matches 7 bases. This CDR3 comprises 15 residues. V lost 6 bases, J lost 4 bases, and 11 bases stayed unmatched. The germline V gene encodes CDR1 MNHEY and CDR2 SMNVEV (reference sequence).